This TCR beta chain was identified in a study of identical twins. The length of the CDR3 is 14 residues. Trimming shortened V by 4 bases and J by 3 bases, and 13 bases separated the two germline ends. Germline loops: CDR1 SGHNT, CDR2 YYREEE (reference sequence). TCRdb re-called the 5' RACE reads through MiXCR, storing one row per CDR3 protein. Found here are 350,000 to 450,000 distinct CDR3 sequences, less than 20% of them singletons; the top ten hold around 12%. The sequenced material came from naive T cells sorted from blood. This sequence was found in a man aged 50-59 years in good health. The J gene is TRBJ1-1, the V gene TRBV5-4, with D perhaps TRBD1 (6 bases). DNA for the CDR3: TGTGCCAGCAGCGCCGGACAGAAATACACTGAAGCTTTCTTT. This gives the protein CASSAGQKYTEAFF.